The T cell receptor beta chain under discussion was sequenced for a study of long-term antiretroviral therapy in people with HIV (dated by TCRdb to between 2021 and 2022). Study-wide context: Collection of the earliest samples took place about a decade ahead of the 2015 WHO recommendation for immediate ART, at a time when ART was typically delayed until CD4 counts fell. This retrospective serial study examined whether starting ART and sustained HIV suppression were associated with changes in the composition and diversity of the TRB repertoire in peripheral blood. The cohort contributed fewer than 200 cryopreserved PBMC samples from a few dozen adults with confirmed HIV infection, collected serially over a mean of 6 years (range 1-12). Among the approximately 27 participants with HIV, approximately 10 were female. No cross-contamination during QIAcube processing was shown when test extractions of a monoclonal T-cell line were performed alongside about 30 polyclonal samples. The full study reports these points: Inferences about post-ART repertoire changes are limited because no data were available on ART adherence, viral resistance or therapy changes. Compared with controls, HIV repertoires had narrower CDR3 length ranges, and the network structure pointed to an antigen-experienced repertoire that shifted only slightly toward naive after ART. Because pre-ART samples had limited cell numbers, profiling was done on unsorted PBMC rather than on sorted CD4+ and CD8+ T cells. The repertoire was dominated across all time points by expanded TRB clones identified before ART initiation, although this dominance was seen to fluctuate and to decrease in many PLHIV after ART. Samples dated from the mid-2000s to the late 2010s, and the ART regimens used may be less effective than current ones. Starting ART was linked to a significant rise in TRB diversity, yet even after long-term ART the diversity remained significantly lower than in transplant donor controls. Owing to limited PBMC availability, only the TCR beta chain was sequenced, without alpha chain pairing.

The immunoSEQ hsTCRB v3.0 assay was used at survey level resolution to sequence the TRB variable region. TRB sequencing targeted a depth of roughly 35,000-50,000 T-cell genomes per sample. Pooled TRB libraries were sequenced on an Illumina MiSeq with a v3 150-cycle kit. Under the source paper's analysis protocol: Analysis of repertoires was carried out in R inside a reproducible Nextflow workflow spanning QC, data transformation and analysis. LymphoSeq2, an R package for exploring AIRR-Seq data, was used to implement custom analyses. A few samples yielding fewer than 5000 total TRB sequences were excluded, leaving approximately 190 analyzed HIV repertoires. Among the roughly 190 retained HIV repertoires, about 57 were collected before ART initiation and roughly 130 were collected after ART initiation. Repertoires were downsampled to 5000 TRB nucleotide sequences, with summary statistics averaged over 100 downsampling iterations. Only TRB sequences with CDR3 regions of at least seven amino acids were retained for analysis. Diversity was measured with a Shannon entropy-derived clonality score and the Gini coefficient. Repertoire networks linked the top 5000 CDR3 amino acid sequences whenever two sequences differed by an edit distance of one. Antigen specificity groups and MHC restriction were predicted for TRB CDR3 amino acid sequences with GLIPH2. CDR3 amino acid sequences were matched against VDJdb and McPAS-TCR to flag known CMV, EBV, HIV or tissue antigen associations. Pre-ART, post-ART and control groups were compared with Wilcoxon signed-rank tests and Holm-Bonferroni correction. As stored in TCRdb, this immuneACCESS dataset retains in-frame rearrangements with V and J assigned. A fraction of the clones does not appear; measured against another copy, unresolved V genes explain less than half of the discrepancy, and the remainder lacks a known reason. That table furnishes V, J and clone size, whereas the DNA furnished D and trimming. The sample records about 30,000 clones, approximately 81% of which are singletons. About 4.8% of the sample lies in the top ten.

The CDR3 numbers 15 residues from cysteine through phenylalanine. Of the read, only the CDR3 DNA is kept; its 45 bases are in frame from base 1. The junction carries 15 bases between V and J, which are trimmed by 3 bases and 1 base respectively. Via the germline V gene, CDR1 is SQVTM and CDR2 ANQGSEA. To be included, a participant needed at least one PBMC sample from before ART initiation plus at least two post-ART samples. Every participant with HIV received treatment in the United States of America. Before DNA extraction, cryopreserved samples containing about 0.95-10 million PBMC were thawed and washed. At the time of the earliest PBMC sample, participants with HIV were aged between roughly 20 and 54 years. PBMC samples from each participant spanned 1-4 timepoints before ART initiation and 2-8 timepoints after ART initiation, with a median of 7 samples. Serial HIV viral load, CD4+ T-cell count, ART history and demographic data were obtained for every participant. Using a Qiagen kit on a QIAcube, genomic DNA was extracted from unsorted PBMC, with samples processed in batches of 12.

About this clone itself: Its binding antigen is unknown. One base away there is no much larger clone; base qualities are not given.

The sample consisted of unsorted PBMCs, taken 2.7 to 2.9 years before starting antiretroviral therapy. The rearrangement joined TRBV29-1 to TRBJ1-1, and TRBD1 may be the D gene, going by 6 matching bases. This TCR came from a woman aged 30 to 39 with HIV. The DNA sequence is as follows: TGCAGCGTTGAGATGAGGGGGGAGAGGAACACTGAAGCTTTCTTT. This is translated as CSVEMRGERNTEAFF.